Listed below are T cell receptor beta chains from one sample, sequenced in a study of T cells after yellow fever vaccination. Using its own MiXCR run on the 5' RACE reads, TCRdb lists one record per CDR3 protein. Of around 320,000 distinct CDR3 sequences in the sample, approximately 12% were seen once. The starting material was CD4+ T cells sorted from PBMCs, obtained 45 days after the yellow fever booster vaccination. Receptors originate from a man between 18 and 29 years old who received the YFV17D yellow fever vaccine. Both conserved end residues are part of each CDR3. D genes are given only for firm matches. For some rows the clone size is stated as once, few or many, or as a class when expanded; others skip it.

abundance: .; d_gene: .; j_gene: TRBJ2-7; v_gene: TRBV2; CDR3aa: CASSELSYEQYF; CDR3nt: TGTGCCAGCAGTGAACTGTCCTACGAGCAGTACTTC
abundance: .; d_gene: .; j_gene: TRBJ2-4; v_gene: TRBV3-1; CDR3aa: CASSQEQTAKNIQYF; CDR3nt: TGTGCCAGCAGCCAAGAACAGACAGCCAAAAACATTCAGTACTTC
abundance: .; d_gene: .; j_gene: TRBJ1-1; v_gene: TRBV12-3/TRBV12-4; CDR3aa: CACSFGAGAFF; CDR3nt: .
abundance: few; d_gene: TRBD1; j_gene: TRBJ1-5; v_gene: TRBV6-4; CDR3aa: CASSPGGEHNQPQHF; CDR3nt: TGTGCCAGCAGTCCAGGGGGGGAGCACAATCAGCCCCAGCATTTT
abundance: .; d_gene: TRBD1; j_gene: TRBJ1-5; v_gene: TRBV19; CDR3aa: CASSKGAEGGNQPQHF; CDR3nt: TGTGCCAGTAGTAAGGGGGCCGAGGGAGGCAATCAGCCCCAGCATTTT
abundance: few; d_gene: TRBD2; j_gene: TRBJ2-4; v_gene: TRBV27; CDR3aa: CASSLREGNIQYF; CDR3nt: TGTGCCAGCAGTTTGAGGGAGGGAAACATTCAGTACTTC
abundance: few; d_gene: .; j_gene: TRBJ2-5; v_gene: TRBV29-1; CDR3aa: CSVRDLRKTFQETQYF; CDR3nt: TGCAGCGTTCGGGACCTCAGGAAAACGTTCCAAGAGACCCAGTACTTC
abundance: few; d_gene: .; j_gene: TRBJ2-3; v_gene: TRBV7-2; CDR3aa: CASSLGQYDTQYF; CDR3nt: TGTGCCAGCAGCTTAGGGCAGTACGATACGCAGTATTTT
abundance: few; d_gene: TRBD2; j_gene: TRBJ2-2; v_gene: TRBV5-5; CDR3aa: CASSFRGDHTGELFF; CDR3nt: TGTGCCAGCAGCTTCCGGGGGGATCACACCGGGGAGCTGTTTTTT
abundance: .; d_gene: .; j_gene: TRBJ2-3; v_gene: TRBV23-1; CDR3aa: CASSQSRTGMLTQYF; CDR3nt: TGCGCCAGCAGTCAATCTCGAACCGGGATGTTGACGCAGTATTTT
abundance: .; d_gene: .; j_gene: TRBJ2-1; v_gene: TRBV12-5; CDR3aa: CASGRQFNEQFF; CDR3nt: TGTGCTAGTGGTCGACAGTTCAATGAGCAGTTCTTC
abundance: .; d_gene: TRBD1; j_gene: TRBJ1-2; v_gene: TRBV18; CDR3aa: CASSPGQGHYGYTF; CDR3nt: TGTGCCAGCTCACCCGGACAGGGCCACTATGGCTACACCTTC
abundance: few; d_gene: .; j_gene: TRBJ2-7; v_gene: TRBV2; CDR3aa: CASSEDWNPYEQYF; CDR3nt: TGTGCCAGCAGTGAAGACTGGAATCCCTACGAGCAGTACTTC
abundance: few; d_gene: .; j_gene: TRBJ2-1; v_gene: TRBV10-2; CDR3aa: CASSDRVVSSYNEQFF; CDR3nt: TGCGCCAGCAGTGATAGGGTAGTGTCGTCCTACAATGAGCAGTTCTTC
abundance: many; d_gene: .; j_gene: TRBJ1-1; v_gene: TRBV3-1; CDR3aa: CASSQARGIMNTEAFF; CDR3nt: TGTGCCAGCAGCCAAGCCCGGGGGATTATGAACACTGAAGCTTTCTTT
abundance: .; d_gene: .; j_gene: TRBJ1-1; v_gene: TRBV4-1; CDR3aa: CASSQDPGRDTEAFF; CDR3nt: TGCGCCAGCAGCCAAGATCCGGGGAGGGACACTGAAGCTTTCTTT
abundance: .; d_gene: .; j_gene: TRBJ2-1; v_gene: TRBV12-3/TRBV12-4; CDR3aa: CASRPDRGSYNEQFF; CDR3nt: TGTGCCAGCAGACCCGACAGAGGCTCCTACAATGAGCAGTTCTTC
abundance: few; d_gene: .; j_gene: TRBJ1-1; v_gene: TRBV29-1; CDR3aa: CSVGSMNTEAFF; CDR3nt: TGCAGCGTTGGGAGCATGAACACTGAAGCTTTCTTT
abundance: few; d_gene: .; j_gene: TRBJ2-4; v_gene: TRBV6-1; CDR3aa: CASSESRNIQYF; CDR3nt: TGTGCCAGCAGTGAATCCAGAAACATTCAGTACTTC
abundance: few; d_gene: .; j_gene: TRBJ2-3; v_gene: TRBV20-1; CDR3aa: CSARVFGGSTDTQYF; CDR3nt: TGCAGTGCTAGAGTATTCGGGGGAAGCACAGATACGCAGTATTTT
abundance: .; d_gene: TRBD1; j_gene: TRBJ1-1; v_gene: TRBV29-1; CDR3aa: CSVGGGQGDTEAFF; CDR3nt: TGCAGCGTTGGGGGGGGACAGGGAGACACTGAAGCTTTCTTT
abundance: many; d_gene: .; j_gene: TRBJ2-4; v_gene: TRBV5-6; CDR3aa: CASSLVSVSQDIQYF; CDR3nt: TGTGCCAGCAGCTTGGTTAGCGTTAGCCAAGACATTCAGTACTTC
abundance: few; d_gene: .; j_gene: TRBJ1-4; v_gene: TRBV10-3; CDR3aa: CATMDSPNEKLFF; CDR3nt: TGTGCCACAATGGACAGTCCTAATGAAAAACTGTTTTTT
abundance: few; d_gene: .; j_gene: TRBJ1-4; v_gene: TRBV12-3/TRBV12-4; CDR3aa: CASSYQDRKLFF; CDR3nt: TGTGCCAGCAGTTATCAGGACAGAAAACTGTTTTTT
abundance: .; d_gene: .; j_gene: TRBJ1-2; v_gene: TRBV28; CDR3aa: CASSLGPEGHYGYTF; CDR3nt: TGTGCCAGCAGTTTAGGCCCCGAGGGTCACTATGGCTACACCTTC
abundance: many; d_gene: .; j_gene: TRBJ2-2; v_gene: TRBV5-1; CDR3aa: CASSLREQDGELFF; CDR3nt: TGCGCCAGCAGCTTGAGGGAACAGGACGGGGAGCTGTTTTTT
abundance: .; d_gene: .; j_gene: TRBJ2-2; v_gene: TRBV30; CDR3aa: CAWIGTGPPGSCFF; CDR3nt: .
abundance: .; d_gene: .; j_gene: TRBJ1-2; v_gene: TRBV5-1; CDR3aa: CASSLDREPGLSGYTF; CDR3nt: TGCGCCAGCAGCTTGGACAGGGAGCCCGGGCTATCTGGCTACACCTTC
abundance: few; d_gene: .; j_gene: TRBJ1-1; v_gene: TRBV20-1; CDR3aa: CSAREAVREAFF; CDR3nt: TGCAGTGCTAGGGAGGCAGTGCGTGAAGCTTTCTTT
abundance: many; d_gene: .; j_gene: TRBJ1-6; v_gene: TRBV12-3/TRBV12-4; CDR3aa: CASSLAGGHSPLHF; CDR3nt: TGTGCCAGCAGTTTGGCGGGGGGGCACTCACCCCTCCACTTT
abundance: .; d_gene: .; j_gene: TRBJ1-1; v_gene: TRBV19; CDR3aa: CASKTSPDTEAFF; CDR3nt: TGTGCCAGTAAAACGAGTCCGGACACTGAAGCTTTCTTT
abundance: few; d_gene: .; j_gene: TRBJ1-3; v_gene: TRBV25-1; CDR3aa: CASSEFFGSSGNTIYF; CDR3nt: TGTGCCAGCAGTGAATTTTTTGGTAGCTCTGGAAACACCATATATTTT
abundance: many; d_gene: .; j_gene: TRBJ1-6; v_gene: TRBV7-9; CDR3aa: CASRGLSQYDSPLHF; CDR3nt: TGTGCCAGCAGGGGACTTTCGCAGTACGATTCACCCCTCCACTTT
abundance: few; d_gene: .; j_gene: TRBJ2-2; v_gene: TRBV7-2; CDR3aa: CASSQIVSGELFF; CDR3nt: TGTGCCAGCAGCCAAATAGTATCCGGGGAGCTGTTTTTT
abundance: few; d_gene: .; j_gene: TRBJ2-7; v_gene: TRBV25-1; CDR3aa: CASSAYTKQYF; CDR3nt: TGTGCCAGCAGTGCCTACACAAAGCAGTACTTC
abundance: .; d_gene: TRBD2; j_gene: TRBJ2-5; v_gene: TRBV15; CDR3aa: CATSRGDSGGETQYF; CDR3nt: TGTGCCACCAGCAGAGGGGATAGCGGGGGAGAGACCCAGTACTTC
abundance: many; d_gene: .; j_gene: TRBJ1-2; v_gene: TRBV20-1; CDR3aa: CSARDLGASSGYTF; CDR3nt: TGCAGTGCTAGAGATCTGGGGGCGTCTTCCGGCTACACCTTC
abundance: few; d_gene: TRBD1; j_gene: TRBJ2-3; v_gene: TRBV9; CDR3aa: CASSAWTGGTDTQYF; CDR3nt: TGTGCCAGCAGCGCCTGGACAGGGGGCACAGATACGCAGTATTTT
abundance: once; d_gene: TRBD2; j_gene: TRBJ2-7; v_gene: TRBV2; CDR3aa: CASGKTSGGNEQYF; CDR3nt: TGTGCCAGCGGGAAGACTAGCGGGGGGAACGAGCAGTACTTC
abundance: few; d_gene: .; j_gene: TRBJ1-6; v_gene: TRBV2; CDR3aa: CASRATKTNSPLHF; CDR3nt: TGTGCCAGCAGGGCTACCAAGACTAATTCACCCCTCCACTTT
abundance: few; d_gene: .; j_gene: TRBJ2-1; v_gene: TRBV21-1; CDR3aa: CASSKRGSSSYNEQFF; CDR3nt: TGTGCCAGCAGCAAAAGAGGCTCCAGCTCCTACAATGAGCAGTTCTTC
abundance: .; d_gene: .; j_gene: TRBJ1-4; v_gene: TRBV6-1; CDR3aa: CASSRGISNEKLFF; CDR3nt: TGTGCCAGCAGCCGGGGGATCTCTAATGAAAAACTGTTTTTT
abundance: .; d_gene: .; j_gene: TRBJ2-3; v_gene: TRBV20-1; CDR3aa: CSASSPSTDTQYF; CDR3nt: TGCAGTGCCTCAAGCCCAAGCACAGATACGCAGTATTTT
abundance: .; d_gene: TRBD1; j_gene: TRBJ1-1; v_gene: TRBV6-6; CDR3aa: CASSPTTGEGTEAFF; CDR3nt: TGTGCCAGCAGCCCAACCACAGGGGAGGGAACTGAAGCTTTCTTT
abundance: .; d_gene: .; j_gene: TRBJ1-4; v_gene: TRBV20-1; CDR3aa: CSASPGPATNEKLFF; CDR3nt: TGCAGTGCTTCCCCAGGGCCTGCAACTAATGAAAAACTGTTTTTT
abundance: few; d_gene: .; j_gene: TRBJ1-1; v_gene: TRBV3-1; CDR3aa: CASSPTGFGEAFF; CDR3nt: TGTGCCAGCAGCCCGACGGGGTTCGGCGAAGCTTTCTTT
abundance: .; d_gene: .; j_gene: TRBJ1-1; v_gene: TRBV4-2; CDR3aa: CASSQETRDGAFF; CDR3nt: TGTGCCAGCAGCCAAGAAACAAGGGATGGAGCTTTCTTT
abundance: many; d_gene: TRBD1; j_gene: TRBJ1-5; v_gene: TRBV6-5; CDR3aa: CASSRTGSNQPQHF; CDR3nt: TGTGCCAGCAGTCGGACAGGGAGCAATCAGCCCCAGCATTTT
abundance: few; d_gene: TRBD2; j_gene: TRBJ2-6; v_gene: TRBV5-1; CDR3aa: CASTLGLAGTSGANVLTF; CDR3nt: TGCGCCAGCACCTTGGGACTAGCGGGGACCTCTGGGGCCAACGTCCTGACTTTC